This T cell receptor beta chain was captured by sequencing in a study of blood T cell repertoires in COVID-19. Study overall: The origin of the acute and convalescent COVID-19 samples was the United States, Italy and Spain. PBMCs, B-cell-depleted T cells, or T cells were the source of the cDNA or gDNA that made up the material.

Germline CDR1 and CDR2: GTSNPN and SVGIG (reference sequence). The CDR3 has 12 amino acids. The trim removed 0 bases at V and 5 bases at J, leaving 0 bases unmatched. How the authors handled the data: Nucleated cell number was recorded as an estimate derived from reference gene primer amplification. Assay: immunoSEQ multiplex PCR; the TCRdb copy retains only in-frame clones and omits some. V, J and clone size were drawn from that table, and D and trimming were deduced from the DNA. The sample has 380,000 or so clones, approximately 86% seen once. The clonotype was recovered from a woman aged 55-75 years with COVID-19, enrolled during active disease. The chain joins TRBV30 to TRBJ2-5, with 7 bases that match TRBD1. The source material was peripheral blood. CDR3 nucleotide sequence: TGTGCCTGGAGTGTACAGGGGGAGACCCAGTACTTC. It translates to CAWSVQGETQYF.